One and the same sample provided the 12 T cell receptor beta chains below, sequenced in a study of OX40 agonist ivuxolimab in advanced cancers. Data came from immunoSEQ multiplex PCR; TCRdb stores just in-frame clones and leaves some out. The sample includes about 90,000 clones, approximately 85% of them seen just once. This specimen consisted of CD4+ or CD8+ T cells sorted from blood, obtained in a trial of the OX40 agonist ivuxolimab. Every receptor here comes from an adult with an advanced solid tumor such as melanoma, head and neck, liver or kidney cancer.

The rearrangement links TRBV28 to TRBJ2-5; D gene uncertain. Trimming stripped 4 bases from V and 5 bases from J, with 14 bases between. Germline assignment: CDR1 MDHEN and CDR2 SYDVKM. The CDR3 covers 14 residues. The CDR3 here is CASSYLASRETQYF. Here the CDR3 DNA reads TGTGCCAGCAGTTATCTGGCAAGCAGGGAGACCCAGTACTTC.

This chain uses TRBV5-1 with TRBJ1-4; no clear D. Trimming took off 0 bases at V and 6 bases at J, with 9 bases between the two ends. Germline CDR1 SGHRS, CDR2 YFSETQ. The CDR3 has 14 amino acids. Written as DNA, the CDR3 is TGCGCCAGCAGCTTGGAACAGATCGATGAAAAACTGTTTTTT. Its protein is CASSLEQIDEKLFF.

The gene calls are TRBV6-5 and TRBJ2-1; D unresolved. The CDR3 loop spans 11 amino acids. Per the germline V gene, CDR1 is MNHEY and CDR2 is SVGAGI. V was trimmed by 6 bases and J by 3 bases, leaving 3 bases between them. The CDR3 sequence: CASRNYNEQFF. As DNA, the CDR3 is TGTGCCAGCAGAAACTACAATGAGCAGTTCTTC.

This clone was counted many times. The chain links TRBV7-2 to TRBJ2-7; TRBD2 matches 16 bases. The CDR3 sequence is 15 residues long. From germline, CDR1 is SGHTA and CDR2 FQGNSA. V trimming: 5 bases; J trimming: 7 bases; junction bases outside the gene matches: 5. The CDR3 DNA is TGTGCCAGCAGCGAGGGACTAGCGGGAGGGGGGGAGCAGTACTTC. Translated, it gives CASSEGLAGGGEQYF.

This clone has a single count. The chain uses TRBV19 and TRBJ2-1, with 9 bases lining up with TRBD2. With V trimmed by 6 bases and J by 6 bases, 9 bases remained unmatched. The germline V gene has CDR1 LNHDA and CDR2 SQIVND (reference sequence). This CDR3 is 15 amino acids long. CDR3: CASSPPSGARNEQFF. In DNA form, the CDR3 reads TGTGCCAGTAGCCCCCCTAGCGGGGCCCGCAATGAGCAGTTCTTC.

The chain has TRBV10-3 and TRBJ2-7, with a tentative D call TRBD2 (6 bases). This CDR3 comprises 15 residues. Per the germline V gene, CDR1 is ENHRY and CDR2 is SYGVKD. Trimming took 2 bases from V and 6 from J, leaving 17 bases between them. As DNA, the CDR3 is TGTGCCATCAGTGAGCCTGGGAGGTTAACATTCGAGCAGTACTTC. This encodes CAISEPGRLTFEQYF.

The gene calls are TRBV7-9 and TRBJ2-5; D gene unclear. The germline gives CDR1 SEHNR, CDR2 FQNEAQ (reference sequence). CDR3 length: 13 amino acids. Trimming took off 5 bases at V and 7 bases at J, with 14 bases between the two ends. The CDR3 sequence: CASSRSPWVTQYF. For the CDR3, the DNA is TGTGCCAGCAGCCGCTCGCCGTGGGTGACCCAGTACTTC.

This clone has a handful of counts. The rearrangement uses TRBV7-3 and TRBJ1-1, with D perhaps TRBD1 (6 bases). Trimming pared 5 bases from V and 1 base from J, leaving 14 bases between. CDR1 is SGHTA, CDR2 FQGTGA, per germline. The CDR3 consists of 15 residues. CDR3 protein: CASSPPRGGNTEAFF. The CDR3 bases are TGTGCCAGCAGCCCCCCCAGGGGCGGGAACACTGAAGCTTTCTTT. Full variable domain (rest looked up from reference TRBV7-3 and TRBJ1-1): GAGVSQTPSNKVTEKGKYVELRCDPISGHTALYWYRQSLGQGPEFLIYFQGTGAADDSGLPNDRFFAVRPEGSVSTLKIQRTERGDSAVYLCASSPPRGGNTEAFFGQGTRLTVV.

This clone was seen a handful of times. The chain joins TRBV4-3 to TRBJ1-3; D unclear. The CDR3 contains 16 residues. Germline CDR1 and CDR2: LGHNA and YSLEER. The ends were cut back, 1 base at V and 0 bases at J, with 10 bases in the middle. The CDR3 sequence: CASSQGERSSGNTIYF. The CDR3 DNA follows: TGCGCCAGCAGCCAAGGGGAGCGGAGCTCTGGAAACACCATATATTTT.

The chain links TRBV30 to TRBJ2-7, with D uncertain. CDR1 and CDR2 from the germline V gene are GTSNPN and SVGIG (reference sequence). Trimming removed 7 bases at V and 4 bases at J, with 11 bases between. The CDR3 covers 11 residues. The CDR3 nucleotides read TGTGCCTTAGAGACTTGGTACGAGCAGTACTTC. This codes for CALETWYEQYF.

V is TRBV9 and J is TRBJ1-1; 7 nucleotides match TRBD1. The V gene's germline CDR1 is SGDLS and CDR2 YYNGEE. This CDR3 region has 14 residues. With V trimmed by 3 bases and J by 4 bases, 6 bases remained unmatched. CDR3 DNA: TGTGCCAGCAGCGCGCGACAGGGACTCACTGAAGCTTTCTTT. Protein sequence: CASSARQGLTEAFF.

This clone came up a few times. The J gene is TRBJ2-5, the V gene TRBV7-9, with D perhaps TRBD2 (7 bases). This CDR3 spans 15 amino acids. CDR1 and CDR2 from the germline V gene are SEHNR and FQNEAQ (reference sequence). Trimming shortened V by 6 bases and J by 6 bases, and 20 bases separated the two germline ends. The CDR3 DNA reads TGTGCCAGCAGGGTGGGCGGGGGCCTGCCAAAGACCCAGTACTTC. Amino acids: CASRVGGGLPKTQYF.